This T cell receptor beta chain appears in the sequencing data of a study of shared clonotypes between healthy human individuals. Germline V gene sequence: CDR1 WNHNN, CDR2 SYGVQD (reference sequence). This CDR3 is 14 amino acids long. J lost 5 bases, V lost 2 bases, and 5 bases had no gene match. Method: immunoSEQ multiplex PCR; TCRdb's copy keeps in-frame clones and lacks some. The sample holds 640,000 or so clones, approximately 79% seen once. Sequenced material: memory CD4+ T cells sorted from blood. As to subset: CD45RA-negative fraction. The clonotype originates from a woman in her thirties in good health. The V call is TRBV10-1, the J call TRBJ2-7; 8 positions agree with TRBD2. The DNA for the CDR3 is TGCGCCAGCAGTGAGGGGACTAGTGGGAACGAGCAGTACTTC. The encoded protein is CASSEGTSGNEQYF.